This is a list of T cell receptor beta chains from one sample in a study of blood T cell repertoires in COVID-19. Profiling relied on immunoSEQ multiplex PCR, and the TCRdb table lists in-frame clones only, not all of them. The repertoire includes about 410,000 clones, about nine tenths of them detected once, and about 1.6% sits in the top ten. The material sequenced was peripheral blood. The receptor set was obtained from a woman aged 35 to 49 with COVID-19, enrolled during active disease. CDR3s include the opening cysteine and the closing phenylalanine or tryptophan. A D gene is named only where the DNA matches it firmly. Clone size, where shown, is once, few, many, or a class for clones that have expanded.

>TRBJ2-5|-|-|TRBV18
TGTGCCAGCTCACCATTAAGAACGGACCAAGAGACCCAGTACTTC
CASSPLRTDQETQYF
>TRBJ2-7|-|-|TRBV10-2
TGCGCCAGCAGTGAGTCTCAGGGGCCCCTTGCCTACGAGCAGTACTTC
CASSESQGPLAYEQYF
>TRBJ2-7|-|TRBD2|TRBV5-1
TGCGCCAGCAGCTTGCTAGGGGAGGGCGGGTACGAGCAGTACTTC
CASSLLGEGGYEQYF
>TRBJ1-6|-|TRBD1|TRBV28
TGTGCCAGCAGTCCGACAGGGGGCCTCTATAATTCACCCCTCCACTTT
CASSPTGGLYNSPLHF
>TRBJ1-3|-|TRBD1|TRBV29-1
TGCAGCGTTGAAGGGTGGGGACAGGCCGACTCTGGAAACACCATATATTTT
CSVEGWGQADSGNTIYF
>TRBJ1-3|-|-|TRBV5-5
TGTGCCAGCAGCTCGACCACTTCGGGTTTCGGAAACACCATATATTTT
CASSSTTSGFGNTIYF
>TRBJ2-1|-|-|TRBV19
TGTGCCAGTAGTATCGCATTTGGGAGCGGCCCACGAAACAATGAGCAGTTCTTC
CASSIAFGSGPRNNEQFF
>TRBJ1-3|-|-|TRBV20-1
TGCAGTGCTAGTCGGGAGGGGTGGACTGGAAACACCATATATTTT
CSASREGWTGNTIYF
>TRBJ2-1|once|TRBD1|TRBV7-9
TGTGCCAGCAACACAGGGGGATACAATGAGCAGTTCTTC
CASNTGGYNEQFF
>TRBJ1-1|-|-|TRBV3-1/TRBV3-2
TGTGCCAGCAGCCAAGGTTCAGGGCTTGACGCTTTCTTT
CASSQGSGLDAFF
>TRBJ1-2|-|-|TRBV4-2
TGTGCCAGCAGCCAAGACAGGGACTTTAACTATGGCTACACCTTC
CASSQDRDFNYGYTF
>TRBJ1-2|-|TRBD1|TRBV6-4
TGTGCCAGCAGTGAAGGGACAGGGGGCGAGGGCTACACCTTC
CASSEGTGGEGYTF
>TRBJ2-5|-|-|TRBV7-7
TGTGCTAGCAGCTTAGAAGGGGGGGGTACCCAGTACTTC
CASSLEGGGTQYF
>TRBJ1-2|-|TRBD1|TRBV7-9
TGTGCCAGCAGCTTAAAGACAGGGTCTAACTATGGCTACACCTTC
CASSLKTGSNYGYTF
>TRBJ2-2|-|TRBD2|TRBV28
TGTGCCAGCAGGTCGAGCGGGACCACCGGGGAGCTGTTTTTT
CASRSSGTTGELFF
>TRBJ1-6|once|-|TRBV5-8
TGTGCCAGCAGCCCAAGGGGGATGTATAATTCACCCCTCCACTTT
CASSPRGMYNSPLHF
>TRBJ2-3|once|-|TRBV2
TGTGCCGGGCGCGTTTATGGCACAGATACGCAGTATTTT
CAGRVYGTDTQYF
>TRBJ1-2|-|TRBD1|TRBV19
TGTGCCAGTAGTCCGTCCAACCTTCCGGGACAGGGGGATTATGGCTACACCTTC
CASSPSNLPGQGDYGYTF
>TRBJ1-1|-|-|TRBV10-3
TGTGCCATCAGTCAGTCTGCGAACCAGACGGGGAGTACTGAAGCTTTCTTT
CAISQSANQTGSTEAFF
>TRBJ1-2|-|-|TRBV3-1/TRBV3-2
TGTGCCAGCTCGATCTCTGGGCAGGGGAATGGCTACACCTTC
CASSISGQGNGYTF
>TRBJ2-7|-|TRBD1|TRBV29-1
TGCAGCGTCGCCACCACAGGGGTCCACGAGCAGTACTTC
CSVATTGVHEQYF
>TRBJ1-1|-|TRBD1|TRBV18
TGTGCCAGCTCACCAACAGGGGACACTGAAGCTTTCTTT
CASSPTGDTEAFF
>TRBJ2-7|-|-|TRBV19
TGTGCCAGTAGTATAGATTGGGGCAGTAACGAGCAGTACTTC
CASSIDWGSNEQYF
>TRBJ1-5|-|TRBD1|TRBV28
TGTGCCAGCAGTCGACTTGGACAGGGGGATCAGCCCCAGCATTTT
CASSRLGQGDQPQHF
>TRBJ2-3|-|TRBD2|TRBV28
TGTGCCAGCAGTTTGGCTAGCGGGACAGATACGCAGTATTTT
CASSLASGTDTQYF
>TRBJ2-3|-|TRBD2|TRBV3-1/TRBV3-2
TGTGCCAGCAGCCAGGGGAGGGGCCCAGATACGCAGTATTTT
CASSQGRGPDTQYF
>TRBJ2-6|-|-|TRBV29-1
TGCAGCGTTGAAGCTAGACAGTCCCCTGGGGCCAACGTCCTGACTTTC
CSVEARQSPGANVLTF
>TRBJ1-3|-|TRBD1|TRBV6-6
TGTGCCAGCAGTTACCACACAGGGGGCGGCGGAAACACCATATATTTT
CASSYHTGGGGNTIYF
>TRBJ2-3|-|-|TRBV13
TGTGCCAGCAGCTTAGATACCTGGTTGGAGGGAAGCACAGATACGCAGTATTTT
CASSLDTWLEGSTDTQYF
>TRBJ1-1|-|-|TRBV5-6
TGTGCCAGCAGCTTGGGGGCGGGGTTGAACACTGAAGCTTTCTTT
CASSLGAGLNTEAFF
>TRBJ2-3|-|TRBD2|TRBV7-2
TGTGCCAGCAGCCCTTTTAAATCTAGCGGGAGGTACACAGATACGCAGTATTTT
CASSPFKSSGRYTDTQYF
>TRBJ2-4|-|-|TRBV18
TGTGCCAGCTCACCCTGGCAGGGGCCCCAAAACATTCAGTACTTC
CASSPWQGPQNIQYF